This entry is about one T cell receptor (beta chain). Its antigen is as yet unknown. Trimming removed 2 bases from V and 5 bases from J, with 6 bases in between. Germline CDR1 is MNHEY and CDR2 is SVGEGT. This CDR3 spans 12 amino acids. The data were taken from a study of response to subunit inactivated influenza vaccine. TCRdb re-derived calls from the RT-PCR reads in MiXCR, one entry per CDR3 protein. Among under 750,000 distinct CDR3 sequences listed, about 12% were seen once. Findings and limits, study-wide: Authors proposed each seasonal influenza vaccination draws in few new T cells.

V and J are TRBV6-2 or TRBV6-3 and TRBJ2-5, with D unclear. The sequence came from a man aged 50-60 years who received an inactivated influenza vaccine. Sequencing used PBMCs from blood, obtained on the day of vaccination. The CDR3 nucleotides are TGTGCCAGCAGTTACGGCCGGGAGACCCAGTACTTC. Translating it yields CASSYGRETQYF.